The 29 T cell receptor beta chains given below trace back to one sample, sequenced in a study of CD8 T cells in ankylosing spondylitis. TCRdb called the 5' RACE reads again in MiXCR, with one record for every CDR3 protein. The sample lists some 120,000 distinct CDR3 sequences; approximately 6.8% were seen once. Material for sequencing was blood, either unsorted or a sorted T cell fraction (not recorded which). These receptors were taken from a male donor with ankylosing spondylitis or in good health (not recorded which).

Ten or more counts support this clonotype. The chain has TRBV29-1 and TRBJ1-3, with 7 bases lining up with TRBD1. CDR1 and CDR2 (germline): SQVTM, ANQGSEA. This CDR3 region has 12 residues. Losses at the gene ends were 6 bases for V and 3 bases for J; bases not matched to a gene: 2. The CDR3 loop reads CSVGTDGNTIYF. In DNA form, the CDR3 reads TGCAGCGTAGGGACAGATGGAAACACCATATATTTT.

In its sample, this clonotype was seen many times. J is TRBJ2-1 and V is TRBV28; 7 nucleotides line up with TRBD2. The CDR3 sequence is 16 residues long. Looked up from germline, CDR1 is MDHEN and CDR2 is SYDVKM. The V gene end was trimmed by 9 bases and the J gene end by 0 bases; junction bases not matched to a gene: 11. CDR3 loop: CASDVSGEGSYNEQFF. The CDR3 DNA reads as TGTGCCAGTGATGTTTCTGGGGAGGGCTCCTACAATGAGCAGTTCTTC. The full variable domain, completed using reference TRBV28 and TRBJ2-1, is DVKVTQSSRYLVKRTGEKVFLECVQDMDHENMFWYRQDPGLGLRLIYFSYDVKMKEKGDIPEGYSVSREKKERFSLILESASTNQTSMYLCASDVSGEGSYNEQFFGPGTRLTVL.

This clonotype was seen repeatedly, ten times or more. The chain uses TRBV5-6 and TRBJ2-7; tentative D call: TRBD1 (5 bases). Germline CDR1 reads SGHDT; CDR2 reads YYEEEE. Trimming pared 6 bases from V and 0 bases from J, leaving 16 bases between. The length of the CDR3 is 15 residues. The CDR3 region has the DNA TGTGCCAGCACGATCCAGGGCCCCTACTCCTACGAGCAGTACTTC. Translation: CASTIQGPYSYEQYF.

This clonotype occurred many times. The gene calls are TRBV28 and TRBJ2-1; a weak D match, TRBD2 (6 bases). This CDR3 is built from 13 residues. Trimming shortened V by 8 bases and J by 8 bases, and 16 bases separated the two germline ends. Germline loops: CDR1 MDHEN, CDR2 SYDVKM. CDR3 sequence: CASGRERSHEQFF. The CDR3 DNA reads TGTGCCAGCGGCCGGGAGAGATCCCATGAGCAGTTCTTC.

This clonotype was counted ten times or more. The chain is built from TRBV4-1 and TRBJ1-1, with D unresolved. The germline V and J ends were trimmed by 1 base and 4 bases, with 10 bases remaining between them. Germline assignment: CDR1 MGHRA and CDR2 YSYEKL. The CDR3 totals 14 residues. Written as DNA, the CDR3 is TGCGCCAGCAGCCAAGTAAGGGTCCCCACTGAAGCTTTCTTT. Amino acid sequence: CASSQVRVPTEAFF.

As for this clonotype: This sequence may be a read error, since a much larger clone differs from it by one base. The chain uses TRBV12-3 or TRBV12-4 and TRBJ1-1; no clear D gene. V lost 3 bases and J lost 7, with 12 bases in between. The CDR3 sequence is 13 residues long. CDR3 DNA: TGTGCCAGCAGTTTTAATATGGGGAGTGAAGCTTTCTTT. Translating it yields CASSFNMGSEAFF.

This clonotype has ten or more counts. The chain combines TRBV6-5 with TRBJ1-4; D might be TRBD1 (6 bases). In germline, CDR1 is MNHEY, CDR2 SVGAGI. V dropped 2 bases and J dropped 7 bases, with 17 bases sitting between them. This CDR3 is 16 amino acids long. CDR3 sequence reads: CASSYTAGDSGEKLFF. In DNA form, the CDR3 reads TGTGCCAGCAGTTACACCGCAGGGGATTCGGGTGAAAAACTGTTTTTT.

In its sample, this clonotype was seen many times. The rearrangement links TRBV29-1 to TRBJ2-3; D not certain. Germline CDR1 reads SQVTM; CDR2 reads ANQGSEA. V lost 2 bases and J lost 7, with 7 bases in between. This CDR3 is built from 11 residues. For the CDR3, the DNA is TGCAGCGTTGAAAGTTATAATACGCAGTATTTT. Translated: CSVESYNTQYF.

This clonotype has at least ten counts. The genes are TRBV5-1 and TRBJ2-5; 8 bases align to TRBD2. Unmatched junction bases numbered 8, after V lost 2 bases and J lost 2 bases. CDR3 length: 16 residues. Germline CDR1 and CDR2: SGHRS and YFSETQ. The CDR3: CASSFSPSGGQETQYF. The CDR3 bases are TGCGCCAGCAGCTTTTCTCCCAGCGGGGGTCAAGAGACCCAGTACTTC.

This clonotype was seen at least ten times. The rearrangement links TRBV20-1 to TRBJ2-7; tentatively, D is TRBD2 (5 bases). The ends were cut back, 0 bases at V and 2 bases at J, with 8 bases in the middle. The CDR3 spans 13 residues. In germline, CDR1 is DFQATT, CDR2 SNEGSKA (reference sequence). The CDR3 sequence: CSARDTGTYEQYF. The CDR3 nucleotides are TGCAGTGCTAGAGATACGGGAACCTACGAGCAGTACTTC.

This clonotype was observed a few times. This chain links TRBV15 with TRBJ2-5; 8 bases are shared with TRBD1. Germline trimming cut 1 base from V and 1 base from J; bases unmatched to any gene: 5. CDR3 size: 16 residues. CDR1 is LNHNV and CDR2 is YYDKDF in the germline V gene (reference sequence). The CDR3 nucleotides are TGTGCCACCAGCAGAGTCTGGCAGGGGGCCCAAGAGACCCAGTACTTC. Translation: CATSRVWQGAQETQYF.

Many counts were recorded for this clonotype. At one end, the junction sequence differs from germline, possibly due to a read error. This rearrangement joins TRBV5-1 to TRBJ2-1; D uncertain. CDR1 is SGHRS, CDR2 YFSETQ, per germline. The CDR3 is 12 amino acids. The CDR3 sequence: CASSFGYNEQFF. The CDR3 DNA reads as TGTGCCAGCAGCTTTGGCTACAATGAGCAGTTCTTC.

This clonotype was observed at least ten times. The rearrangement uses TRBV20-1 and TRBJ2-7; D is unresolved. Between the trimmed V and J ends, which lost 2 bases and 4 bases, there was a span of 18 bases. Germline loops: CDR1 DFQATT, CDR2 SNEGSKA (reference sequence). The length of the CDR3 is 15 residues. CDR3 DNA sequence: TGCAGTGCTAGACCGGGCCGGGCCGTTGATTACGAGCAGTACTTC. Translating it yields CSARPGRAVDYEQYF.

This clonotype was seen ten or more times. V is TRBV5-1 and J is TRBJ1-1, with 7 positions matching TRBD1. The V segment lost 2 bases and the J segment 0 bases; nucleotides outside the gene matches: 10. Germline V gene data show CDR1 as SGHRS and CDR2 as YFSETQ. The CDR3 contains 17 residues. CDR3 protein: CASSFVTGTAMNTEAFF. In DNA, the CDR3 is TGCGCCAGCAGCTTCGTTACCGGGACAGCAATGAACACTGAAGCTTTCTTT. Variable domain in full (rest from reference TRBV5-1 and TRBJ1-1): KAGVTQTPRYLIKTRGQQVTLSCSPISGHRSVSWYQQTPGQGLQFLFEYFSETQRNKGNFPGRFSGRQFSNSRSEMNVSTLELGDSALYLCASSFVTGTAMNTEAFFGQGTRLTVV.

This clonotype was picked up many times. This rearrangement joins TRBV7-2 to TRBJ2-7; the match to TRBD2 covers 11 bases. The germline CDR1 and CDR2 sequences are SGHTA and FQGNSA. The CDR3 is made up of 15 amino acids. V lost 0 bases, J lost 3 bases, and 1 base stayed unmatched. The CDR3 sequence is CASSLAGTSGYEQYF. As DNA, the CDR3 is TGTGCCAGCAGCTTAGCCGGGACTAGCGGCTACGAGCAGTACTTC.

This clonotype was picked up many times. The rearrangement uses TRBV20-1 and TRBJ2-3; TRBD2 aligns across 12 bases. In germline, CDR1 is DFQATT, CDR2 SNEGSKA (reference sequence). Trimming removed 4 bases from V and 5 bases from J; junction bases left unmatched: 7. This CDR3 has 15 amino acids. The CDR3 sequence: CSAINRTSGIDTQYF. DNA for the CDR3: TGCAGTGCTATTAACCGGACTAGCGGGATAGATACGCAGTATTTT.

This clonotype was seen a few times. The chain recombines TRBV18 with TRBJ2-2; no definite D call. Per the germline V gene, CDR1 is KGHSH and CDR2 is LQKENI. The CDR3 consists of 12 residues. The germline V and J ends were trimmed by 4 bases and 6 bases, with 6 bases remaining between them. Here the CDR3 reads CASSQPAGELFF. The CDR3 nucleotides read TGTGCCAGCTCACAGCCCGCCGGGGAGCTGTTTTTT.

This clonotype was detected ten times or more. This chain links TRBV5-6 with TRBJ2-1; TRBD2 is a possible D gene (5 bases). Looked up from germline, CDR1 is SGHDT and CDR2 is YYEEEE. V lost 1 base, J lost 0 bases, and 11 bases lay in between. The CDR3 length is 16 residues. CDR3 amino acids: CASSLSSRSSYNEQFF. The DNA for the CDR3 is TGTGCCAGCAGCTTGTCTAGCCGGAGCTCCTACAATGAGCAGTTCTTC.

Ten or more counts support this clonotype. V is TRBV12-3 or TRBV12-4 and J is TRBJ2-2; possibly TRBD1 for D (5 bases). This CDR3 region has 17 residues. Trimming left V 2 bases short and J 4 bases short, with 17 bases between. The chain's CDR3 is CASSLWVEGASTGELFF. CDR3 nucleotides: TGTGCCAGCAGTTTATGGGTCGAAGGGGCGAGCACCGGGGAGCTGTTTTTT.

This clonotype was seen ten or more times. The chain carries TRBV20-1 and TRBJ1-2, with 7 bases aligning to TRBD1. CDR1 and CDR2 (germline): DFQATT, SNEGSKA (reference sequence). J was trimmed by 1 base and V by 1 base; bases with no gene match: 9. The CDR3 is 16 residues long. The CDR3 region has the DNA TGCAGTGCTAGAGCCGCGACAGGGACCCTTAACTATGGCTACACCTTC. It is translated as CSARAATGTLNYGYTF.

This clonotype was seen repeatedly, ten times or more. The chain carries TRBV20-1 and TRBJ2-3, with 11 bases fitting TRBD2. This CDR3 is 16 amino acids long. The germline V gene has CDR1 DFQATT and CDR2 SNEGSKA (reference sequence). V dropped 1 base and J dropped 4; count of bases not matched to a gene: 7. CDR3 loop: CSARAPTSGVPDTQYF. CDR3 DNA sequence: TGCAGTGCTAGAGCGCCGACTAGCGGGGTGCCAGATACGCAGTATTTT.

In its sample, this clonotype was seen many times. V gene TRBV7-3 combines with J gene TRBJ2-3, with 10 bases identical to TRBD2. This CDR3 is 15 amino acids long. Losses at the gene ends were 3 bases for V and 4 bases for J; bases not matched to a gene: 4. Germline V gene lookup returns CDR1 SGHTA and CDR2 FQGTGA. The CDR3 bases are TGTGCCAGCAGCTTCCTAGCGGGGGTTGCAGATACGCAGTATTTT. It is translated as CASSFLAGVADTQYF.

This clonotype was detected many times. The CDR3 loop is CASSKALRPTLGTDTQYF. For the CDR3, the DNA is TGTGCCAGCAGCAAAGCACTGAGACCGACGCTGGGCACAGATACGCAGTATTTT. The chain links TRBV21-1 to TRBJ2-3. TRBV21-1 is deemed a pseudogene. The CDR3 loop spans 18 amino acids.

This clonotype occurred many times. The chain uses TRBV5-1 and TRBJ2-2; D remains ambiguous. The length of the CDR3 is 16 residues. Trimming took off 4 bases at V and 0 bases at J, with 13 bases between the two ends. In germline, CDR1 is SGHRS, CDR2 YFSETQ. CDR3 coding DNA: TGCGCCAGCAGCCGCCTCGGGCCAACGAACACCGGGGAGCTGTTTTTT. It specifies CASSRLGPTNTGELFF.

At least ten counts were recorded for this clonotype. The chain has TRBV3-1 and TRBJ1-5; D is perhaps TRBD1 (6 bases). CDR3 length: 17 residues. Germline loops: CDR1 LGHDT, CDR2 YNNKEL (reference sequence). V was trimmed by 0 bases and J by 0 bases, leaving 12 bases between them. CDR3 sequence (DNA): TGTGCCAGCAGCCAAGATGGACAGCCAAATAGCAATCAGCCCCAGCATTTT. It yields the protein CASSQDGQPNSNQPQHF.

This clonotype has ten or more counts. The V and J genes are TRBV5-1 and TRBJ1-4, with D perhaps TRBD1 (6 bases). There are 16 residues in the CDR3. Trimming shortened V by 1 base and J by 1 base, and 11 bases separated the two germline ends. Germline V lookup: CDR1 SGHRS, CDR2 YFSETQ. The CDR3 here is CASSLSRGETNEKLFF. CDR3 coding DNA: TGCGCCAGCAGCTTGTCCAGGGGCGAAACTAATGAAAAACTGTTTTTT.

There are many counts of this clonotype. V gene TRBV5-1 combines with J gene TRBJ2-7; D gene unclear. The CDR3 extends over 14 amino acids. Germline lookup yields CDR1 SGHRS and CDR2 YFSETQ. Trimming shortened V by 0 bases and J by 3 bases, and 10 bases separated the two germline ends. The CDR3 here is CASSLATGGYEQYF. The CDR3 nucleotides read TGCGCCAGCAGCTTGGCGACGGGTGGCTACGAGCAGTACTTC.

This clonotype has more than one count but fewer than ten. The V and J genes are TRBV20-1 and TRBJ1-6; D is undetermined. Germline V gene sequence: CDR1 DFQATT, CDR2 SNEGSKA (reference sequence). The CDR3 sequence is 14 residues long. V lost 5 bases and J lost 4, with 12 bases in between. CDR3 nucleotide sequence: TGCAGTGCTGAACCGTCCCTTTATAATTCACCCCTCCACTTT. Translation: CSAEPSLYNSPLHF.

This clonotype occurred many times. The chain links TRBV7-2 to TRBJ2-7; the D gene is possibly TRBD2 (6 bases). The CDR3 is 16 amino acids. Deletions cut 4 bases from V and 6 bases from J, with 22 bases between. Germline values: CDR1 SGHTA, CDR2 FQGNSA. The CDR3 protein is CASSSRPVGLASEQYF. The CDR3 DNA sequence: TGTGCCAGCAGCTCAAGGCCGGTAGGGCTAGCGAGCGAGCAGTACTTC.